This T cell receptor beta chain originates from a study of blood T cell repertoires in COVID-19. About the study: Sites across the United States, Italy and Spain contributed samples from acute and convalescent COVID-19.

Authors' data handling: Researchers report that nucleated cell counts were estimated from reference gene primer amplification. Generated by immunoSEQ multiplex PCR, the TCRdb table keeps only in-frame clones and is missing some. V, J and clone size are those of that table, while D and trimming were read from the DNA. The sample has 200,000 to 250,000 clones, 65% to 85% seen once. The ends were cut back, 6 bases at V and 6 bases at J, with 5 bases in the middle. This CDR3 is 11 amino acids long. The TCR was taken from a woman aged 40 to 49 with active or convalescent COVID-19. The rearrangement links TRBV12-3 or TRBV12-4 to TRBJ2-2, with D unresolved. Sequences were obtained from peripheral blood. The CDR3 region has the DNA TGTGCCAGCAGCCCAGCCGGGGAGCTGTTTTTT. This sequence encodes CASSPAGELFF.